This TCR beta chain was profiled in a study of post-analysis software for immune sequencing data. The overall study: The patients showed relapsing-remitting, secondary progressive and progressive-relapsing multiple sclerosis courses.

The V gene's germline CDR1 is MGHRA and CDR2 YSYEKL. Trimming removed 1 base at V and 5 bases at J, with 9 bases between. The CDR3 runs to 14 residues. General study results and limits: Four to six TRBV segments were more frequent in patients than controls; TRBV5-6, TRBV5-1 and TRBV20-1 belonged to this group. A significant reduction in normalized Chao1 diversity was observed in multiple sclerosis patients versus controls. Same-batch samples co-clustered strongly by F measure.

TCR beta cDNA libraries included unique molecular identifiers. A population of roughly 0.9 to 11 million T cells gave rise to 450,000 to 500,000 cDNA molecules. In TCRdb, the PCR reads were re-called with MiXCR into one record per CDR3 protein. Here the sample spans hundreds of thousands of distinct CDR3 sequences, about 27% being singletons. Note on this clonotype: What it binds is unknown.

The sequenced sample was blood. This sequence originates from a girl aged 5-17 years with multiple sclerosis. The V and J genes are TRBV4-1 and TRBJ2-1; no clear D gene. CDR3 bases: TGCGCCAGCAGCCAAGCGGCTCTTCACAATGAGCAGTTCTTC. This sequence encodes CASSQAALHNEQFF.